This passage covers 26 T cell receptor beta chains from one sample sequenced in a study of blood T cell repertoires in COVID-19. Sequencing was performed with immunoSEQ multiplex PCR; in TCRdb, only in-frame clones are kept and a portion is missing. The data contain 150,000 to 200,000 clones, approximately 83% of them singletons. The specimen was PBMCs or T cells enriched from blood (not recorded which). These receptors were obtained from a man between 65 and 79 years old who had been exposed to COVID-19.

The rearrangement joins TRBV5-1 to TRBJ1-5, with D possibly being TRBD1 (5 bases). Trimming stripped 0 bases from V and 0 bases from J, with 7 bases between. Germline V gene lookup returns CDR1 SGHRS and CDR2 YFSETQ. The CDR3 is 15 amino acids. CDR3 sequence: CASSLGQTSNQPQHF. For the CDR3, the DNA is TGCGCCAGCAGCTTGGGACAGACTAGCAATCAGCCCCAGCATTTT.

This sequence joins TRBV19 and TRBJ1-4, with D possibly TRBD1 on 5 matching bases. CDR1 and CDR2 from the germline V gene are LNHDA and SQIVND (reference sequence). The CDR3 spans 13 residues. With 3 bases removed from V and 8 bases from J, the gap between germline ends came to 10 bases. CDR3 in amino acids: CASSIGRGEKLFF. The CDR3 coding sequence is TGTGCCAGTAGTATCGGGCGGGGCGAAAAACTGTTTTTT. The full variable domain, completed using reference TRBV19 and TRBJ1-4, is DGGITQSPKYLFRKEGQNVTLSCEQNLNHDAMYWYRQDPGQGLRLIYYSQIVNDFQKGDIAEGYSVSREKKESFPLTVTSAQKNPTAFYLCASSIGRGEKLFFGSGTQLSVL.

V usage is TRBV19 and J usage is TRBJ1-5; 9 bases match TRBD1. The CDR3 runs 13 residues. CDR1 and CDR2 from the germline V gene are LNHDA and SQIVND (reference sequence). V was clipped by 10 bases and J by 5 bases; unmatched bases: 6. The DNA of the CDR3 is TGTGCCACCAGGACAGGGGAACATCAGCCCCAGCATTTT. Translating it yields CATRTGEHQPQHF.

V gene TRBV19 combines with J gene TRBJ2-7; the D gene is possibly TRBD1 (6 bases). The V and J ends lost 5 bases and 0 bases respectively, with 14 bases between them. Germline CDR1 reads LNHDA; CDR2 reads SQIVND (reference sequence). The CDR3 length is 15 residues. The CDR3: CASSRARDNSYEQYF. For the CDR3, the DNA is TGTGCCAGTAGTCGAGCCCGGGACAACTCCTACGAGCAGTACTTC.

This chain uses TRBV19 with TRBJ1-2, with 7 nucleotides matching TRBD1. With 4 bases clipped from V and 7 bases from J, the junction kept 6 bases outside the gene matches. There are 13 residues in the CDR3. Per the germline V gene, CDR1 is LNHDA and CDR2 is SQIVND (reference sequence). CDR3 nucleotide sequence: TGTGCCAGTAGTACGACAGGGCCTCTTGGCTACACCTTC. It codes for CASSTTGPLGYTF.

The V and J genes are TRBV7-9 and TRBJ1-6, with D perhaps matching TRBD1 (6 bases). Germline V gene sequence: CDR1 SEHNR, CDR2 FQNEAQ (reference sequence). This CDR3 region has 15 residues. V was trimmed by 4 bases and J by 8 bases, leaving 15 bases between them. This CDR3 is CASSSHRAWDSPLHF. The CDR3 region has the DNA TGTGCCAGCAGCTCCCACAGGGCGTGGGATTCACCCCTCCACTTT.

This chain joins TRBV7-9 and TRBJ1-2, with D perhaps TRBD1 (6 bases). V shed 0 bases and J shed 8 bases, with 13 bases lying between them. Germline values: CDR1 SEHNR, CDR2 FQNEAQ (reference sequence). The CDR3 covers 14 residues. In nucleotides, the CDR3 is TGTGCCAGCAGCTTAGCCGCAGGGGAGAGGGGCTACACCTTC. This codes for CASSLAAGERGYTF.

The genes are TRBV25-1 and TRBJ2-3; 9 bases line up with TRBD2. The junction had 13 bases not matched to a gene; V was cut back by 6 bases and J by 0 bases. Germline CDR1 MGHDK, CDR2 SYGVNS. The length of the CDR3 is 18 residues. The CDR3 is CASRRERGASPSTDTQYF. Written as DNA, the CDR3 is TGTGCCAGCAGGAGGGAGCGGGGGGCCTCTCCTAGCACAGATACGCAGTATTTT.

The chain is built from TRBV7-2 and TRBJ1-1; 7 nucleotides line up with TRBD1. CDR1 and CDR2 from the germline V gene are SGHTA and FQGNSA. Germline trimming cut 3 bases from V and 0 bases from J; bases unmatched to any gene: 4. The CDR3 consists of 15 residues. The CDR3 coding sequence is TGTGCCAGCAGCTTGGACAGGAACATGAACACTGAAGCTTTCTTT. Its protein product is CASSLDRNMNTEAFF. Drawing the rest from reference TRBV7-2 and TRBJ1-1, the complete variable domain is GAGVSQSPSNKVTEKGKDVELRCDPISGHTALYWYRQSLGQGLEFLIYFQGNSAPDKSGLPSDRFSAERTGGSVSTLTIQRTQQEDSAVYLCASSLDRNMNTEAFFGQGTRLTVV.

This clone has just a few counts. The chain couples TRBV19 to TRBJ1-1; 8 nucleotides match TRBD1. CDR1 is LNHDA and CDR2 is SQIVND in the germline V gene (reference sequence). V dropped 5 bases and J dropped 4; count of bases not matched to a gene: 3. The CDR3 runs to 13 residues. CDR3 coding DNA: TGTGCCAGTAGTGCTACAGGGGGCACTGAAGCTTTCTTT. Translated, it gives CASSATGGTEAFF.

The chain joins TRBV7-2 to TRBJ1-2, with D possibly matching TRBD1 (5 bases). The V gene lost 4 bases and the J gene lost 1 base, with 13 bases spanning the gap. The CDR3 is 15 amino acids. Germline-derived CDR1 and CDR2 are SGHTA and FQGNSA. The DNA for the CDR3 is TGTGCCAGCAGCTCCAGGGTGGGGAATAACTATGGCTACACCTTC. It encodes CASSSRVGNNYGYTF. The entire variable domain, with the rest obtained from reference TRBV7-2 and TRBJ1-2, is as follows: GAGVSQSPSNKVTEKGKDVELRCDPISGHTALYWYRQSLGQGLEFLIYFQGNSAPDKSGLPSDRFSAERTGGSVSTLTIQRTQQEDSAVYLCASSSRVGNNYGYTFGSGTRLTVV.

The gene calls are TRBV7-2 and TRBJ2-1, with 16 bases identical to TRBD2. The CDR3 length is 16 residues. Germline CDR1 and CDR2: SGHTA and FQGNSA. Losses at the gene ends were 2 bases for V and 10 bases for J; bases not matched to a gene: 5. CDR3 loop: CASSLLGTSGGDEQFF. Here the CDR3 DNA reads TGTGCCAGCAGCTTATTGGGGACTAGCGGGGGGGACGAGCAGTTCTTC.

This clone showed up just once. V usage is TRBV28 and J usage is TRBJ1-2, with TRBD1 as a possible D gene (6 bases). V was pared by 5 bases and J by 4 bases, with 20 bases between. The CDR3 is 16 amino acids. Germline-derived CDR1 and CDR2 are MDHEN and SYDVKM. The CDR3 bases are TGTGCCAGCAGTACCCTAAGGGGCCGGGGGGCCTATGGCTACACCTTC. Translated: CASSTLRGRGAYGYTF.

This chain uses TRBV4-1 with TRBJ1-3; possibly TRBD1 for D (6 bases). The V and J ends lost 0 bases and 1 base respectively, with 10 bases between them. Germline assignment: CDR1 MGHRA and CDR2 YSYEKL. The CDR3 is 16 amino acids. The DNA for the CDR3 is TGCGCCAGCAGCCAAGACCCAACAGGGTCTGGAAACACCATATATTTT. This encodes CASSQDPTGSGNTIYF.

This clone was seen once. V gene TRBV19 combines with J gene TRBJ1-2; a weak D match, TRBD1 (6 bases). The length of the CDR3 is 18 residues. In germline, CDR1 is LNHDA, CDR2 SQIVND (reference sequence). The V end was cut by 4 bases, the J end by 0 bases, with 21 bases between. The CDR3 reads CASSTMSVAGTSNYGYTF. The CDR3 DNA reads TGTGCCAGTAGTACCATGTCGGTTGCAGGGACATCTAACTATGGCTACACCTTC. The full variable domain, rest sourced from reference TRBV19 and TRBJ1-2, is DGGITQSPKYLFRKEGQNVTLSCEQNLNHDAMYWYRQDPGQGLRLIYYSQIVNDFQKGDIAEGYSVSREKKESFPLTVTSAQKNPTAFYLCASSTMSVAGTSNYGYTFGSGTRLTVV.

The chain uses TRBV28 and TRBJ1-5, with 8 bases lining up with TRBD1. The ends lost 11 bases at V and 7 bases at J; junction bases unmatched: 7. Germline V gene lookup returns CDR1 MDHEN and CDR2 SYDVKM. The CDR3 is 12 amino acids. CDR3 sequence reads: CAGQGSEQPQHF. Here the CDR3 DNA reads TGTGCCGGACAGGGTAGCGAGCAGCCCCAGCATTTT.

J is TRBJ2-1 and V is TRBV6-2 or TRBV6-3; 12 bases align to TRBD2. V shed 5 bases, J shed 5 bases, and the junction held 7 bases outside the gene matches. This CDR3 is 16 amino acids long. The germline gives CDR1 MNHEY, CDR2 SVGEGT. In nucleotides, the CDR3 is TGTGCCAGCAGTCGCCTAGCGGGGGGGACGAACAATGAGCAGTTCTTC. Translation gives CASSRLAGGTNNEQFF.

This clone was recorded a few times. The chain has TRBV7-8 and TRBJ2-7; D possibly corresponds to TRBD1 (6 bases). Germline CDR1 and CDR2: SGHVS and FQNEAQ. CDR3 length: 15 amino acids. V shed 2 bases and J shed 0 bases, with 11 bases lying between them. This chain's CDR3 is CASSLNIGGSYEQYF. Here the CDR3 DNA reads TGTGCCAGCAGCTTAAATATAGGGGGCTCCTACGAGCAGTACTTC.

The rearrangement links TRBV4-1 to TRBJ2-7; TRBD2 aligns across 9 bases. V shed 4 bases and J 2 bases; nucleotides not matched to a gene: 12. Per germline, CDR1 MGHRA and CDR2 YSYEKL. CDR3 size: 17 residues. CDR3 sequence reads: CASSPTGIAGDPYEQYF. The CDR3 DNA is TGCGCCAGCAGCCCAACAGGGATAGCGGGGGACCCCTACGAGCAGTACTTC.

V is TRBV6-2 or TRBV6-3 and J is TRBJ2-1; TRBD1 matches 7 bases. CDR1 is MNHEY and CDR2 is SVGEGT in the germline V gene. This CDR3 contains 14 residues. The V gene end was trimmed by 4 bases and the J gene end by 7 bases; junction bases not matched to a gene: 7. CDR3 in DNA: TGTGCCAGCAGTTCGGACAGGAACGGGAATGAGCAGTTCTTC. Its protein is CASSSDRNGNEQFF.

This chain links TRBV7-2 with TRBJ1-3; TRBD1 might be the D (5 bases). The CDR3 consists of 14 residues. Deletions cut 5 bases from V and 2 bases from J, with 10 bases between. Looked up from germline, CDR1 is SGHTA and CDR2 is FQGNSA. CDR3: CASSLREAGNTIYF. The CDR3 DNA sequence: TGTGCCAGCAGCCTCAGGGAGGCTGGAAACACCATATATTTT.

The rearrangement links TRBV4-3 to TRBJ2-7; no clear D gene. This CDR3 comprises 13 residues. The germline V gene encodes CDR1 LGHNA and CDR2 YSLEER. Trimming cost V 0 bases and J 3 bases, with 6 bases left between them. The CDR3 coding sequence is TGCGCCAGCAGCCAAGATCAGAACTACGAGCAGTACTTC. Protein sequence: CASSQDQNYEQYF.

The rearrangement joins TRBV19 to TRBJ1-1, with TRBD1 identical over 9 bases. With 10 bases clipped from V and 5 bases from J, the junction kept 14 bases outside the gene matches. The germline V gene encodes CDR1 LNHDA and CDR2 SQIVND (reference sequence). The CDR3 runs 15 residues. The DNA of the CDR3 is TGTGCCACCACCGGGAACAGGGGGCGCGGGACTGAAGCTTTCTTT. Its protein is CATTGNRGRGTEAFF.

The CDR3 is CASSVADRGNSPLHF. The DNA of the CDR3 is TGCGCCAGCAGCGTCGCAGACAGGGGGAATTCACCCCTCCACTTT. This chain links TRBV5-1 with TRBJ1-6, with 9 bases matching TRBD1. Germline CDR1 SGHRS, CDR2 YFSETQ. The CDR3 contains 15 residues. V gave up 4 bases and J gave up 7 bases; unmatched junction bases: 6.

The genes are TRBV3-1 (or the pseudogene TRBV3-2) and TRBJ2-1; 10 bases align to TRBD1. The CDR3 loop spans 17 amino acids. Germline assignment: CDR1 LGHDT and CDR2 YNNKEL (reference sequence). V dropped 6 bases and J dropped 1; count of bases not matched to a gene: 9. In DNA, the CDR3 is TGTGCCAGCAGTCTTACCCCGGGACAGGGGTCCTACAATGAGCAGTTCTTC. It yields the protein CASSLTPGQGSYNEQFF.

The chain is built from TRBV12-5 and TRBJ1-5, with a tentative D call TRBD1 (5 bases). V was cut by 6 bases and J by 0 bases, with 15 bases left in between. The germline CDR1 and CDR2 sequences are LGHNT and FRNRAP. This CDR3 has 16 residues. In nucleotides, the CDR3 is TGTGCTAGTGGCCCCGGCGGGACGCATAGCAATCAGCCCCAGCATTTT. It encodes CASGPGGTHSNQPQHF.